This entry lists 6 T cell receptor beta chains sequenced from one sample in a study of human T cells and chemical hapten exposure. TCRdb re-analysed the RACE reads in MiXCR, keeping a single row per CDR3 protein. The data contain 300,000 to 450,000 distinct CDR3 sequences, around 4.8% of them singletons. Time point: patch test 1, 2 weeks after DPC sensitization. Noted treatment: therapeutic diphenylcyclopropenone sensitization with weekly scalp DPC. The specimen comprised whole blood, sampled in connection with sensitization to the hapten diphenylcyclopropenone (DPC). These receptors all come from a woman aged 45-65 years with alopecia areata. Some clones in this sample may be carry-over from other donors' samples.

There are many counts of this clonotype. CDR3 residues: CASSPQAGDRYNEQFF. DNA of the CDR3: TGTGCCAGCAGCCCTCAAGCGGGAGATAGGTACAATGAGCAGTTCTTC. The V gene is TRBV13, the J gene TRBJ2-1; 8 nucleotides agree with TRBD2. Looked up from germline, CDR1 is PRHDT and CDR2 is FYEKMQ (reference sequence). The CDR3 runs to 16 residues. Trimming cost V 5 bases and J 4 bases; bases outside gene matches: 10.

The sample holds many counts of this clonotype. The gene calls are TRBV20-1 and TRBJ2-2; 7 nucleotides align to TRBD1. J gave up 0 bases and V 6 bases, and 4 bases lay outside the gene matches. Germline V gives CDR1 DFQATT, CDR2 SNEGSKA (reference sequence). CDR3 length: 14 amino acids. The CDR3: CSARQGSNTGELFF. In nucleotides, the CDR3 is TGCAGTGCAAGACAGGGTTCGAACACCGGGGAGCTGTTTTTT.

There are many counts of this clonotype. The chain carries TRBV7-6 and TRBJ2-5; TRBD2 agrees at 8 bases. The germline V gene has CDR1 SGHVS and CDR2 FNYEAQ. This CDR3 comprises 16 residues. The V gene end was trimmed by 0 bases and the J gene end by 1 base; junction bases not matched to a gene: 4. For the CDR3, the DNA is TGTGCCAGCAGCTTAGCGCCAGCGGGGGTCCAAGAGACCCAGTACTTC. It specifies CASSLAPAGVQETQYF.

The chain employs TRBV7-9 and TRBJ2-7; 13 bases line up with TRBD2. The CDR3 totals 17 residues. The germline V gene encodes CDR1 SEHNR and CDR2 FQNEAQ (reference sequence). V lost 5 bases to trimming and J lost 2 bases; unmatched junction nucleotides: 9. The chain's CDR3 is CASSPGLAGNKPYEQYF. The CDR3 DNA follows: TGTGCCAGCAGCCCGGGACTAGCGGGGAATAAACCCTACGAGCAGTACTTC.

This clonotype showed up many times. This chain links TRBV5-4 with TRBJ2-3; 7 nucleotides align to TRBD2. Unmatched junction bases numbered 16, after V lost 4 bases and J lost 5 bases. CDR3 length: 17 residues. The germline V gene has CDR1 SGHNT and CDR2 YYREEE (reference sequence). Written as DNA, the CDR3 is TGTGCCAGCAGCCGGCGGGCGGGAGAGCTGCGGGGAGATACGCAGTATTTT. Its protein is CASSRRAGELRGDTQYF.

This clonotype was observed a few times. The chain combines TRBV29-1 with TRBJ2-7, with 7 bases lining up with TRBD1. The CDR3 has 12 amino acids. CDR1 is SQVTM and CDR2 is ANQGSEA in the germline V gene. V was pared by 5 bases and J by 0 bases, with 1 base of the junction left unmatched. CDR3 residues: CSVQGDSYEQYF. The CDR3 coding sequence is TGCAGCGTTCAGGGGGACTCCTACGAGCAGTACTTC.